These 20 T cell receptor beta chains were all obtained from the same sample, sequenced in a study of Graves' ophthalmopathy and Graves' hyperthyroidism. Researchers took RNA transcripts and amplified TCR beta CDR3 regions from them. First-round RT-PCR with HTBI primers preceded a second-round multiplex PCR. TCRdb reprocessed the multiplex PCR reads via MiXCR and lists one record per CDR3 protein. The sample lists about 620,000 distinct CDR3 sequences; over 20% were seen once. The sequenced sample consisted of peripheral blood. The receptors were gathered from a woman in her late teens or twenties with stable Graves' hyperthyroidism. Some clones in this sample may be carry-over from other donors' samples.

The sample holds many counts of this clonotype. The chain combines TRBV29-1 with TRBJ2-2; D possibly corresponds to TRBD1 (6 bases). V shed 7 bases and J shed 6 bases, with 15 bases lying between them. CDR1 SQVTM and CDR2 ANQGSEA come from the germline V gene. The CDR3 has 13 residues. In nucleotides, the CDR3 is TGCAGCGCCAAGGGACATGTCGCCGGGGAGCTGTTTTTT. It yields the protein CSAKGHVAGELFF.

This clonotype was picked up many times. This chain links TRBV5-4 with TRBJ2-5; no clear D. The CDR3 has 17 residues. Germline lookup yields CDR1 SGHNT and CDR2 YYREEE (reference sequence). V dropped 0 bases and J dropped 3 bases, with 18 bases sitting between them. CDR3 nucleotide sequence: TGTGCCAGCAGCTTGGAGGCAGACCAAACCCACAAAGAGACCCAGTACTTC. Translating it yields CASSLEADQTHKETQYF.

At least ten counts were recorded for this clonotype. Here the CDR3 reads CASSLEVVGTEAFF. The CDR3 region has the DNA TGCGCCAGCAGCTTGGAGGTGGTTGGAACTGAAGCTTTCTTT. The chain combines TRBV5-1 with TRBJ1-1; D is ambiguous. Germline CDR1 reads SGHRS; CDR2 reads YFSETQ. The CDR3 spans 14 residues. With 0 bases removed from V and 5 bases from J, the gap between germline ends came to 11 bases. Complete variable domain (other parts from reference TRBV5-1 and TRBJ1-1): KAGVTQTPRYLIKTRGQQVTLSCSPISGHRSVSWYQQTPGQGLQFLFEYFSETQRNKGNFPGRFSGRQFSNSRSEMNVSTLELGDSALYLCASSLEVVGTEAFFGQGTRLTVV.

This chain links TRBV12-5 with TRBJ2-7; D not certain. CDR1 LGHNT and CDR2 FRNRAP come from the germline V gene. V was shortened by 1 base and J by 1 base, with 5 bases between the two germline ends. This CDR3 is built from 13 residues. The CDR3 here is CASGLATSYEQYF. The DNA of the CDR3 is TGTGCTAGTGGTTTGGCGACATCCTACGAGCAGTACTTC.

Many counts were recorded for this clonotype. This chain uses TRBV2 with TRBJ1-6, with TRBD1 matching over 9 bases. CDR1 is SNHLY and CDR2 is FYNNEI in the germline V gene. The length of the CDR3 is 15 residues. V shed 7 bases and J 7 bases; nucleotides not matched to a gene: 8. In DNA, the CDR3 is TGTGCCAGCACCGCCCCTGACAGGGGGAATTCACCCCTCCACTTT. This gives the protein CASTAPDRGNSPLHF.

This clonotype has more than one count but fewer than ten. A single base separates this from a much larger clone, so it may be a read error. The CDR3 loop is CASSLRRMNTEACF. The CDR3 nucleotides read TGTGCCAGCAGTTTAAGGCGGATGAACACTGAAGCTTGCTTT. The chain uses TRBV12-3 or TRBV12-4 and TRBJ1-1; D unresolved. This CDR3 is 14 amino acids long.

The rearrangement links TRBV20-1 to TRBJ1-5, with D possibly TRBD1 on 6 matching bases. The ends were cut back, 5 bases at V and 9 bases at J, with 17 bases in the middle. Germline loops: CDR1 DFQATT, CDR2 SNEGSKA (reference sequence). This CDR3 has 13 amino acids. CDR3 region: CSAEGDNAAPQHF. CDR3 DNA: TGCAGTGCTGAGGGGGACAACGCCGCGCCCCAGCATTTT.

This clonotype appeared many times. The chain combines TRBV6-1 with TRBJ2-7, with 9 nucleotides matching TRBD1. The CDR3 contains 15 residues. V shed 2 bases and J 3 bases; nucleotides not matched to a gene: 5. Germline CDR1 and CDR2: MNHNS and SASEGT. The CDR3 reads CASSEKGTGSYEQYF. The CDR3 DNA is TGTGCCAGCAGTGAAAAAGGGACAGGGAGCTACGAGCAGTACTTC.

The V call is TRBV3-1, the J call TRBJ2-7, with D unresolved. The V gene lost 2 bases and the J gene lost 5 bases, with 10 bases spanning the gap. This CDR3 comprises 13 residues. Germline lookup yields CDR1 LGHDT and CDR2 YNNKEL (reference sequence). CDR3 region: CASSQTRIDEQYF. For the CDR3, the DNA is TGTGCCAGCAGCCAAACTCGGATCGACGAGCAGTACTTC.

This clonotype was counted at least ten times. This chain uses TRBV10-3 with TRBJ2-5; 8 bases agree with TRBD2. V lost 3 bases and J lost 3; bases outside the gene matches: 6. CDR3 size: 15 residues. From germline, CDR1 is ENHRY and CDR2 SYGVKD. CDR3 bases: TGTGCCATCAGTGACTTGTGGCGGGGGGAAGAGACCCAGTACTTC. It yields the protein CAISDLWRGEETQYF.

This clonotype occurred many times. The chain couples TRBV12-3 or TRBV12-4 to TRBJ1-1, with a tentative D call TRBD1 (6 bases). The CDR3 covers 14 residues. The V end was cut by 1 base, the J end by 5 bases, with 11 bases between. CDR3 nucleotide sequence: TGTGCCAGCAGTTTAGGCCCAGGGGAGACTGAAGCTTTCTTT. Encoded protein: CASSLGPGETEAFF.

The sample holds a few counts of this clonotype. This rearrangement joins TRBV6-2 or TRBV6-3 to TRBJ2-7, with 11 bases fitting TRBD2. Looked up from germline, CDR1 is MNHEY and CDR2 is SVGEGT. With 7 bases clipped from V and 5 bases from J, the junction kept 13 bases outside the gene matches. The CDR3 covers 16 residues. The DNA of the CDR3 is TGTGCCAGCACCCCATCTGGGAGACTAGCGGGAAACGAGCAGTACTTC. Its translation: CASTPSGRLAGNEQYF.

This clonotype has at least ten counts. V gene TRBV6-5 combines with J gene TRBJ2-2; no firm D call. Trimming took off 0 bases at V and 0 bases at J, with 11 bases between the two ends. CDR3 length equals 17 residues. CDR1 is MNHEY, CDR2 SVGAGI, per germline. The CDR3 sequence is CASSYSFASANTGELFF. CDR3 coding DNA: TGTGCCAGCAGTTACTCTTTCGCAAGCGCGAACACCGGGGAGCTGTTTTTT.

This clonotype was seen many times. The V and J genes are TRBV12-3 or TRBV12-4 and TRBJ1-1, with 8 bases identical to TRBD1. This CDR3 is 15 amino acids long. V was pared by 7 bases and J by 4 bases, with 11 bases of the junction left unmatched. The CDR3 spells CASTPRSGTGTEAFF. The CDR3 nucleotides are TGTGCCAGCACTCCTAGGTCGGGGACAGGCACTGAAGCTTTCTTT.

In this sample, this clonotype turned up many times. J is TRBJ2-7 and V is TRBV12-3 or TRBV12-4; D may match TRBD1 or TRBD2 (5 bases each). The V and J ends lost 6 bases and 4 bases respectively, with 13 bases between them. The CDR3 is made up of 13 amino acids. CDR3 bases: TGTGCCAGCAGCGGGGACGGGGCGTACGAGCAGTACTTC. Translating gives CASSGDGAYEQYF.

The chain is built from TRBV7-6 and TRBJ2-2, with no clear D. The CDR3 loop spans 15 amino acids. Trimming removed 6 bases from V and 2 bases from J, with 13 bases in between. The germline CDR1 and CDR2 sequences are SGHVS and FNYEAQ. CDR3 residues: CASSLTATNTGELFF. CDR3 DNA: TGTGCCAGCAGTCTTACAGCAACTAACACCGGGGAGCTGTTTTTT.

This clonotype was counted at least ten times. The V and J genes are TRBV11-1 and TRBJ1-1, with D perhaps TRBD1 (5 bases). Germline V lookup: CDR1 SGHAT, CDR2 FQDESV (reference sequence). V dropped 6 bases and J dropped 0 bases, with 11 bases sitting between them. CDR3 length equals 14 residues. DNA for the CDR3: TGTGCCAGCAGGCTGGACACTGTGAACACTGAAGCTTTCTTT. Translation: CASRLDTVNTEAFF. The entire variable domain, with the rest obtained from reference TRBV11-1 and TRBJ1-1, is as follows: EAEVAQSPRYKITEKSQAVAFWCDPISGHATLYWYRQILGQGPELLVQFQDESVVDDSQLPKDRFSAERLKGVDSTLKIQPAELGDSAMYLCASRLDTVNTEAFFGQGTRLTVV.

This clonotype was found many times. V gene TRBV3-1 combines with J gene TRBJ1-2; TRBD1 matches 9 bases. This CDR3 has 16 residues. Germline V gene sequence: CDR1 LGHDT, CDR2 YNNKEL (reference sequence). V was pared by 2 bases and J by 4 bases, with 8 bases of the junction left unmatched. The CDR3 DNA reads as TGTGCCAGCAGCCAACCGGGACAGGGCCACATCTATGGCTACACCTTC. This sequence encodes CASSQPGQGHIYGYTF.

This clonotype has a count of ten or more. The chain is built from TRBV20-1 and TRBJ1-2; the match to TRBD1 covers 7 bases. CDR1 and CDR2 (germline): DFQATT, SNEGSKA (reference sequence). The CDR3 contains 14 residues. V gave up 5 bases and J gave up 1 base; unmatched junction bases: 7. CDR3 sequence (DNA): TGCAGTGCTCGAGGGGGCACCTATAACTATGGCTACACCTTC. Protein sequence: CSARGGTYNYGYTF.

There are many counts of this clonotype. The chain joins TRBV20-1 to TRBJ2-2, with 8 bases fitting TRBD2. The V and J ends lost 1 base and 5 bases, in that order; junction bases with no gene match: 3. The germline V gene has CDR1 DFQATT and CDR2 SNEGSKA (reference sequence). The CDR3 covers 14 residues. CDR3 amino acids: CSARGERETGELFF. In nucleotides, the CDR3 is TGCAGTGCTAGAGGGGAGCGGGAGACCGGGGAGCTGTTTTTT.